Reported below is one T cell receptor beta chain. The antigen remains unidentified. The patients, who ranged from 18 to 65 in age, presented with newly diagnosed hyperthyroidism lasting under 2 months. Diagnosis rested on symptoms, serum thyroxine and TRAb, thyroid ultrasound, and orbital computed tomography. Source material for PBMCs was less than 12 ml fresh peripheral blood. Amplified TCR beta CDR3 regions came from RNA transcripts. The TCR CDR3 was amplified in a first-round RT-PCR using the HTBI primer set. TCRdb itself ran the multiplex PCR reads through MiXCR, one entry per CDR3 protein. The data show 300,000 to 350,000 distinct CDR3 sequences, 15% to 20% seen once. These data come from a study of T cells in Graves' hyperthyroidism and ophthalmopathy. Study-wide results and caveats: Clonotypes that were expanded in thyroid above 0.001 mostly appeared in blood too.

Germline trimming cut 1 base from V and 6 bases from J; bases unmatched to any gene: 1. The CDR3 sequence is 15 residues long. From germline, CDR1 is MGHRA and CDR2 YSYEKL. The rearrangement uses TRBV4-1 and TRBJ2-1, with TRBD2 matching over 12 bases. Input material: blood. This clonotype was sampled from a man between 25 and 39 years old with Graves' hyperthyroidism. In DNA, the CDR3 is TGCGCCAGCAGCCAAGGACTAGCGGGAGCCAATGAGCAGTTCTTC. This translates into CASSQGLAGANEQFF.